This T cell receptor (beta chain) originates from a study of T cell changes during pregnancy in multiple sclerosis. TCRdb's table, derived via immunoSEQ multiplex PCR, lists solely in-frame clones and lacks some. The table has around 20,000 clones, under 95% seen once; the top ten hold 0.55% to 0.7%. Germline V CDR1 and CDR2: SGHTA, FQGNSA. This CDR3 has 15 residues. Deletions cut 1 base from V and 4 bases from J, with 14 bases between. The sequence derives from a female donor in good health, enrolled as a control in a pregnancy study. This chain joins TRBV7-2 and TRBJ2-7; the D gene is possibly TRBD1 (5 bases). This sample comprised CD4+ T cells from peripheral blood mononuclear cells, obtained in the third trimester of pregnancy. The CDR3 is CASSLVHQGWYEQYF. DNA of the CDR3: TGTGCCAGCAGCTTAGTTCACCAGGGTTGGTACGAGCAGTACTTC.